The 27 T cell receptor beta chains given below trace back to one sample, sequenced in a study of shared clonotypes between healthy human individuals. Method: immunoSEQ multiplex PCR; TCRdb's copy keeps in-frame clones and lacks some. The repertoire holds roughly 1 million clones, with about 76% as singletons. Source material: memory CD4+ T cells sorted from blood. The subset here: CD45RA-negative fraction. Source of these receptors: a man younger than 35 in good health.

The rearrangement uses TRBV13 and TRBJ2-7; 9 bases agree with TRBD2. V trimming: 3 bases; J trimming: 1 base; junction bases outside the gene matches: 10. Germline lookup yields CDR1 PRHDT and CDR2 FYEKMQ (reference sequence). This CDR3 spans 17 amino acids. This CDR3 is CASSLGGRAYASYEQYF. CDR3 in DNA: TGTGCCAGCAGCTTGGGCGGGAGGGCCTATGCATCCTACGAGCAGTACTTC.

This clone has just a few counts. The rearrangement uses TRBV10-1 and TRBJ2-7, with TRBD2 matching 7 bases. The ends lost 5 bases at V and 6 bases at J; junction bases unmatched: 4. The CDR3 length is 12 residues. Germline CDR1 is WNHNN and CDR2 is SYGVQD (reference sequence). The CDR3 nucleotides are TGCGCCAGCAGTAAGGGAGGGAGCGAGCAGTACTTC. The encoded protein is CASSKGGSEQYF.

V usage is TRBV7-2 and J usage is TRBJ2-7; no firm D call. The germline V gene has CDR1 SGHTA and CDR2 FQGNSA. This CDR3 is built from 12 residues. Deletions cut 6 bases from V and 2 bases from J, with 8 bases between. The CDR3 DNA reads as TGTGCCAGCAGTTTTGAGACCTACGAGCAGTACTTC. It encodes CASSFETYEQYF. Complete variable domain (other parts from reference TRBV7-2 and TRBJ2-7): GAGVSQSPSNKVTEKGKDVELRCDPISGHTALYWYRQSLGQGLEFLIYFQGNSAPDKSGLPSDRFSAERTGGSVSTLTIQRTQQEDSAVYLCASSFETYEQYFGPGTRLTVT.

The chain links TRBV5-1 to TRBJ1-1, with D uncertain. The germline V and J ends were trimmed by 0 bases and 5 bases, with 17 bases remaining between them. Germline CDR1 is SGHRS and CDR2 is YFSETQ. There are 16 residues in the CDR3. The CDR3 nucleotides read TGCGCCAGCAGCTTGGCCTCGGGAGCCGGGGAAACTGAAGCTTTCTTT. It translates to CASSLASGAGETEAFF.

CDR3 sequence (DNA): TGCGCCAGCAGCCCGGGGACAGGGGGTATGAATGAAAAACTGTTTTTT. It specifies CASSPGTGGMNEKLFF. The chain couples TRBV5-1 to TRBJ1-4, with TRBD1 matching over 11 bases. Per the germline V gene, CDR1 is SGHRS and CDR2 is YFSETQ. This CDR3 has 16 residues. V lost 4 bases to trimming and J lost 5 bases; unmatched junction nucleotides: 7.

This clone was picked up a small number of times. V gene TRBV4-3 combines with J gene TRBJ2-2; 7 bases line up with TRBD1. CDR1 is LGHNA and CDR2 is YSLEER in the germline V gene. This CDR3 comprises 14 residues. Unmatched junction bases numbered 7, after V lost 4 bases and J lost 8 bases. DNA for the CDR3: TGCGCCAGCAGCCCGTCGACAGGGCGGGGGGAGCTGTTTTTT. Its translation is CASSPSTGRGELFF.

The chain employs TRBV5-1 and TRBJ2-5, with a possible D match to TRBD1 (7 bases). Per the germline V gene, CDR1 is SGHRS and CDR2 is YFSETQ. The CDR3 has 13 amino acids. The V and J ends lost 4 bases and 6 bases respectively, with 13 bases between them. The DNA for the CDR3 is TGCGCCAGCAGCGTCCAGGGGGGACAGACCCAGTACTTC. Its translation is CASSVQGGQTQYF.

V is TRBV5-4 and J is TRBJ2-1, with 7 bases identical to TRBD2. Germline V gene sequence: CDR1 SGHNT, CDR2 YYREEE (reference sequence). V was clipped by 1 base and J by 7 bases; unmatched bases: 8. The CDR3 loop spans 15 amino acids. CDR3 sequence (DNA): TGTGCCAGCAGCTTGTTTTCGGGAGGTGGGAATGAGCAGTTCTTC. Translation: CASSLFSGGGNEQFF.

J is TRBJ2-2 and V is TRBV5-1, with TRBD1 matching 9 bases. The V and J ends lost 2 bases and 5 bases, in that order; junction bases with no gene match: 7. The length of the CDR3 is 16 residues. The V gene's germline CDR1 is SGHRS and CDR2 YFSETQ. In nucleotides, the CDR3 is TGCGCCAGCAGCTTACCCGGGACAGGGAGGACCGGGGAGCTGTTTTTT. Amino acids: CASSLPGTGRTGELFF. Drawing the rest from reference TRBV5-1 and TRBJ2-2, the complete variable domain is KAGVTQTPRYLIKTRGQQVTLSCSPISGHRSVSWYQQTPGQGLQFLFEYFSETQRNKGNFPGRFSGRQFSNSRSEMNVSTLELGDSALYLCASSLPGTGRTGELFFGEGSRLTVL.

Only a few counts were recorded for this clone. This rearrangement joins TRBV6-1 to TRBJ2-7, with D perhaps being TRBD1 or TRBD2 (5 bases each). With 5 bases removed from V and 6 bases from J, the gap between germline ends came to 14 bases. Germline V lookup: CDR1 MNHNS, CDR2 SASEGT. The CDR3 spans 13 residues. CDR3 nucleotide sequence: TGTGCCAGCAGTCGGGACCTCCCGGTCGAGCAGTACTTC. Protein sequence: CASSRDLPVEQYF.

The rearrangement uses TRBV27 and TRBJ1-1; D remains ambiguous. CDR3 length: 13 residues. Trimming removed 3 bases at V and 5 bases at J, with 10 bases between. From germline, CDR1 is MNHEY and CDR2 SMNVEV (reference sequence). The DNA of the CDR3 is TGTGCCAGCAGTTTGGCCCGGAGGACTGAAGCTTTCTTT. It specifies CASSLARRTEAFF.

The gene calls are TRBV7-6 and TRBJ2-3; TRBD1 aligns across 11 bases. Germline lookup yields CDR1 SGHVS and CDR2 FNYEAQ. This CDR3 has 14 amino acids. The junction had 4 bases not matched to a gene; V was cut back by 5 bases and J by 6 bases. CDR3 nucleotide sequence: TGTGCCAGCAGCCCCGGGACAGGGGGGGATACGCAGTATTTT. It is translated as CASSPGTGGDTQYF.

The DNA of the CDR3 is TGTGCCTTGACAGCAAATGAAAAACTGTTTTTT. This encodes CALTANEKLFF. The chain has TRBV30 and TRBJ1-4; D may be TRBD1 (5 bases). Germline V gene sequence: CDR1 GTSNPN, CDR2 SVGIG (reference sequence). The V gene lost 7 bases and the J gene lost 5 bases, with 8 bases spanning the gap. The CDR3 is 11 residues long. Full variable domain (missing parts from reference TRBV30 and TRBJ1-4): SQTIHQWPATLVQPVGSPLSLECTVEGTSNPNLYWYRQAAGRGLQLLFYSVGIGQISSEVPQNLSASRPQDRQFILSSKKLLLSDSGFYLCALTANEKLFFGSGTQLSVL.

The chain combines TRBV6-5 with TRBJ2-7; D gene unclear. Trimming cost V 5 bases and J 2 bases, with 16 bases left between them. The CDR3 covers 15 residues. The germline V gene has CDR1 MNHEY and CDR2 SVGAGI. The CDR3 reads CASSLRHLGAYEQYF. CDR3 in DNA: TGTGCCAGCAGTCTCCGACACCTCGGCGCCTACGAGCAGTACTTC.

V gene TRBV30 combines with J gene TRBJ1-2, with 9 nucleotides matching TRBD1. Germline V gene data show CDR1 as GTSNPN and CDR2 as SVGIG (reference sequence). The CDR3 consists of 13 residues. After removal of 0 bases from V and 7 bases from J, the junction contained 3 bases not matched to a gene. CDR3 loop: CAWSVGTGSGYTF. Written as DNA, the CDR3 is TGTGCCTGGAGTGTTGGGACAGGGTCTGGCTACACCTTC.

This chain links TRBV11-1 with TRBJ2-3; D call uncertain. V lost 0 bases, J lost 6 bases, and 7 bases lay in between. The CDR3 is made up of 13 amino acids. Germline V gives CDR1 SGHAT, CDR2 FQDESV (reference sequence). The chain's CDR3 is CASSLALSDTQYF. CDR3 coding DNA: TGTGCCAGCAGCTTAGCGCTGTCGGATACGCAGTATTTT.

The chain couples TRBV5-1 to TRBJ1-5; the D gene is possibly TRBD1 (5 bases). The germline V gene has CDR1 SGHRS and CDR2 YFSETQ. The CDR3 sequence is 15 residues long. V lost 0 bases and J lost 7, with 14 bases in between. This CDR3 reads CASSLDGGFRQPQHF. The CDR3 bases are TGCGCCAGCAGCTTGGATGGGGGATTCAGGCAGCCCCAGCATTTT.

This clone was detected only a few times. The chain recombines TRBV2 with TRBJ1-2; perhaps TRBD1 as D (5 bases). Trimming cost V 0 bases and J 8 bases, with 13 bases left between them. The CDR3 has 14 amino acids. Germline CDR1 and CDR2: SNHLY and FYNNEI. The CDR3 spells CASSEAPRGTGYTF. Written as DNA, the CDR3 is TGTGCCAGCAGTGAAGCGCCCAGAGGGACCGGCTACACCTTC.

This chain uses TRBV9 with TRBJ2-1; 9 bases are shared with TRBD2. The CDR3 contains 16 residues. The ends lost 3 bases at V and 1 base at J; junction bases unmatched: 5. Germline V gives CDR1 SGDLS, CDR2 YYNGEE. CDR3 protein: CASSGLADLSYNEQFF. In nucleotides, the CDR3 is TGTGCCAGCAGCGGACTAGCGGACCTATCCTACAATGAGCAGTTCTTC.

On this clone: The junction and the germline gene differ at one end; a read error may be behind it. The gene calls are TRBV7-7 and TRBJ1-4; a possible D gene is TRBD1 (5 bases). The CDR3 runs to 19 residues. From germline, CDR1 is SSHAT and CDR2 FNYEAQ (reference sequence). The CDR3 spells CASSLGRGRNRATNEKLFF. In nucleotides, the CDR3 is TGTGCTAGCAGCTTAGGGAGGGGAAGGAACCGCGCAACTAATGAAAAACTGTTTTTT. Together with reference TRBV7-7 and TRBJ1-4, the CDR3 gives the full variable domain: GAGVSQSPRYKVTKRGQDVTLRCDPISSHATLYWYQQALGQGPEFLTYFNYEAQPDKSGLPSDRFSAERPEGSISTLTIQRTEQRDSAMYRCASSLGRGRNRATNEKLFFGSGTQLSVL.

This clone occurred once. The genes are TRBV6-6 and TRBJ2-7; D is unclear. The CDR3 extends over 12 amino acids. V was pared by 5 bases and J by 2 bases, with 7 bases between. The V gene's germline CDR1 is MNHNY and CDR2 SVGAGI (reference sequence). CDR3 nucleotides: TGTGCCAGCAGTCCCGTAACCTACGAGCAGTACTTC. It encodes CASSPVTYEQYF.

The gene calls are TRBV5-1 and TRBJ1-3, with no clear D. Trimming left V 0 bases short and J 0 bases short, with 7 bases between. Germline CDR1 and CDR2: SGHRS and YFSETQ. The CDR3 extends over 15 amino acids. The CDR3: CASSLDLNSGNTIYF. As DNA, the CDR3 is TGCGCCAGCAGCTTGGATCTGAACTCTGGAAACACCATATATTTT.

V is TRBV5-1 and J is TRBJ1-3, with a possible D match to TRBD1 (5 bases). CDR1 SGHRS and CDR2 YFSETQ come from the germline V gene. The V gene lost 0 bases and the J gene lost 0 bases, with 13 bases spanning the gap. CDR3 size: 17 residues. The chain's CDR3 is CASSLAQDTSSGNTIYF. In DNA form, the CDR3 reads TGCGCCAGCAGCTTGGCCCAGGACACCTCCTCTGGAAACACCATATATTTT.

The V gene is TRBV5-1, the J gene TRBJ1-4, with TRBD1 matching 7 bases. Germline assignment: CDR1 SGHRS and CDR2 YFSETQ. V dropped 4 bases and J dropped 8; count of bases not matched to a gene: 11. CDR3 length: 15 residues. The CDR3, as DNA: TGCGCCAGCAGCCCAGGGACAGTACGCGGCGAAAAACTGTTTTTT. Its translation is CASSPGTVRGEKLFF. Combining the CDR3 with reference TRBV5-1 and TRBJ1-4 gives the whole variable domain KAGVTQTPRYLIKTRGQQVTLSCSPISGHRSVSWYQQTPGQGLQFLFEYFSETQRNKGNFPGRFSGRQFSNSRSEMNVSTLELGDSALYLCASSPGTVRGEKLFFGSGTQLSVL.

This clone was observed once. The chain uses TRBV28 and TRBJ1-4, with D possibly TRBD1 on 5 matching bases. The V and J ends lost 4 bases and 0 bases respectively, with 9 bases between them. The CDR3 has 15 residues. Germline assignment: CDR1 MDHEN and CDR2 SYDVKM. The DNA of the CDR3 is TGTGCCAGCAGTTCGGGGGGACCAACTAATGAAAAACTGTTTTTT. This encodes CASSSGGPTNEKLFF.

In DNA, the CDR3 is TGTGCCACCTCCGGGGGACTGAGCTCTGGAAACACCATATATTTT. This gives the protein CATSGGLSSGNTIYF. The rearrangement links TRBV10-3 to TRBJ1-3; D is perhaps TRBD1 (5 bases). Germline V CDR1 and CDR2: ENHRY, SYGVKD. The CDR3 is made up of 15 amino acids. V dropped 10 bases and J dropped 0 bases, with 16 bases sitting between them.

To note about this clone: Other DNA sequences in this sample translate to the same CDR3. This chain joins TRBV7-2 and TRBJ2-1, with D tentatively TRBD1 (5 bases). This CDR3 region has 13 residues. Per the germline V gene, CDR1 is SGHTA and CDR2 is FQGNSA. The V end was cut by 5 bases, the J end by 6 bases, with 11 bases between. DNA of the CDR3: TGTGCCAGCAGCCGCCAAGGGGTCAATGAGCAGTTCTTC. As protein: CASSRQGVNEQFF.